These 25 T cell receptor beta chains came from one sample sequenced in a study of cytomegalovirus exposure and HLA in healthy donors. Profiled with immunoSEQ multiplex PCR; TCRdb holds only in-frame clones, not every one. The table has around 130,000 clones, roughly 86% seen once; the top ten hold roughly 1.4%. The sequenced material came from PBMCs. All receptors derive from a man between 25 and 39 years old in good health and CMV-seronegative.

The J gene is TRBJ2-4, the V gene TRBV30; 7 bases map to TRBD2. The CDR3 extends over 13 amino acids. Germline V gives CDR1 GTSNPN, CDR2 SVGIG (reference sequence). After removal of 0 bases from V and 8 bases from J, the junction contained 4 bases not matched to a gene. The chain's CDR3 is CAWSVRGGDIQYF. DNA of the CDR3: TGTGCCTGGAGTGTACGGGGAGGGGACATTCAGTACTTC.

The rearrangement uses TRBV5-1 and TRBJ2-3, with a possible D match to TRBD1 (6 bases). V was trimmed by 4 bases and J by 2 bases, leaving 17 bases between them. The germline V gene encodes CDR1 SGHRS and CDR2 YFSETQ. The length of the CDR3 is 16 residues. CDR3 sequence reads: CASSPGTKGITDTQYF. The CDR3 nucleotides read TGCGCCAGCAGCCCGGGGACAAAGGGGATCACAGATACGCAGTATTTT.

V usage is TRBV25-1 and J usage is TRBJ1-1; TRBD1 aligns across 9 bases. The CDR3 loop spans 17 amino acids. CDR1 MGHDK and CDR2 SYGVNS come from the germline V gene. V dropped 3 bases and J dropped 6; count of bases not matched to a gene: 14. CDR3 nucleotide sequence: TGTGCCAGCAGTGATCACCTTGGGGGACAGGGAAGGGCTGAAGCTTTCTTT. It encodes CASSDHLGGQGRAEAFF.

The rearrangement joins TRBV4-3 to TRBJ2-2; 13 bases fit TRBD2. The CDR3 spans 21 residues. CDR1 is LGHNA, CDR2 YSLEER, per germline. The ends lost 4 bases at V and 3 bases at J; junction bases unmatched: 17. CDR3 bases: TGCGCCAGCAGCCGCACCACCGGGACTAGCGGGAACGGTGTGGACACCGGGGAGCTGTTTTTT. Amino acid sequence: CASSRTTGTSGNGVDTGELFF.

The V and J genes are TRBV7-2 and TRBJ2-6, with no clear D. Trimming took 3 bases from V and 0 from J, leaving 9 bases between them. This CDR3 contains 16 residues. CDR1 is SGHTA and CDR2 is FQGNSA in the germline V gene. CDR3 nucleotide sequence: TGTGCCAGCAGCTTTTACTCCATCTCTGGGGCCAACGTCCTGACTTTC. As protein: CASSFYSISGANVLTF. The full variable domain, in which reference TRBV7-2 and TRBJ2-6 provide the parts outside the CDR3, is GAGVSQSPSNKVTEKGKDVELRCDPISGHTALYWYRQSLGQGLEFLIYFQGNSAPDKSGLPSDRFSAERTGGSVSTLTIQRTQQEDSAVYLCASSFYSISGANVLTFGAGSRLTVL.

The chain has TRBV6-5 and TRBJ2-3; D not resolved. This CDR3 region has 12 residues. V lost 5 bases, J lost 2 bases, and 5 bases lay in between. CDR1 and CDR2 (germline): MNHEY, SVGAGI. The CDR3 protein is CASSPNTDTQYF. Here the CDR3 DNA reads TGTGCCAGCAGTCCAAACACAGATACGCAGTATTTT.

This chain uses TRBV5-1 with TRBJ2-3; D possibly corresponds to TRBD2 (5 bases). Trimming shortened V by 5 bases and J by 6 bases, and 22 bases separated the two germline ends. Germline assignment: CDR1 SGHRS and CDR2 YFSETQ. The CDR3 has 16 residues. CDR3: CASRLEDSPDLDTQYF. In nucleotides, the CDR3 is TGCGCCAGCAGGTTAGAGGACTCCCCCGACCTGGATACGCAGTATTTT.

The table lists this clone with a few counts. This sequence joins TRBV19 and TRBJ2-2, with 10 bases matching TRBD2. The CDR3 runs 17 residues. The junction had 6 bases not matched to a gene; V was cut back by 0 bases and J by 5 bases. The germline CDR1 and CDR2 sequences are LNHDA and SQIVND (reference sequence). CDR3 amino acids: CASSIDGAGGGTGELFF. In DNA, the CDR3 is TGTGCCAGTAGTATAGATGGAGCGGGAGGGGGGACCGGGGAGCTGTTTTTT.

The chain links TRBV5-1 to TRBJ2-2; the D gene is possibly TRBD2 (5 bases). The CDR3 has 12 amino acids. Germline values: CDR1 SGHRS, CDR2 YFSETQ. Trimming removed 4 bases at V and 7 bases at J, with 8 bases between. The CDR3 coding sequence is TGCGCCAGCAGCCCCGCGGGCGGGGAGCTGTTTTTT. It specifies CASSPAGGELFF.

This sequence joins TRBV5-4 and TRBJ2-1, with D possibly being TRBD2 (5 bases). This CDR3 comprises 13 residues. Trimming stripped 4 bases from V and 6 bases from J, with 11 bases between. The V gene's germline CDR1 is SGHNT and CDR2 YYREEE (reference sequence). In nucleotides, the CDR3 is TGTGCCAGCAGCCAACCGGGAAGCAATGAGCAGTTCTTC. Its protein is CASSQPGSNEQFF. The full variable domain, with the rest looked up from reference TRBV5-4 and TRBJ2-1, is ETGVTQSPTHLIKTRGQQVTLRCSSQSGHNTVSWYQQALGQGPQFIFQYYREEENGRGNFPPRFSGLQFPNYSSELNVNALELDDSALYLCASSQPGSNEQFFGPGTRLTVL.

The V and J genes are TRBV11-2 and TRBJ2-5; tentative D call: TRBD2 (5 bases). V lost 2 bases to trimming and J lost 2 bases, with 9 bases between them. The CDR3 runs to 14 residues. CDR1 SGHAT and CDR2 FQNNGV come from the germline V gene. As DNA, the CDR3 is TGTGCCAGCAGCTTAAGGAGGAGACAAGAGACCCAGTACTTC. Protein sequence: CASSLRRRQETQYF.

The chain is built from TRBV4-3 and TRBJ2-3, with D maybe TRBD2 (5 bases). This CDR3 is 17 amino acids long. CDR1 and CDR2 (germline): LGHNA, YSLEER. Trimming took 0 bases from V and 1 from J, leaving 14 bases between them. CDR3 sequence (DNA): TGCGCCAGCAGCCAAGAGTCTAGCAGGACTCGCACAGATACGCAGTATTTT. Translated: CASSQESSRTRTDTQYF.

This clone has just a few counts. CDR3 bases: TGTGCCAGTGGGGCTAGCGGGAGTGACTACAATGAGCAGTTCTTC. Translating gives CASGASGSDYNEQFF. The chain combines TRBV19 with TRBJ2-1, with 10 bases lining up with TRBD2. Trimming at V came to 8 bases and at J to 3 bases, leaving 7 bases not matched to a gene. Germline V gene data show CDR1 as LNHDA and CDR2 as SQIVND (reference sequence). This CDR3 contains 15 residues.

The J gene is TRBJ1-1, the V gene TRBV7-8; no clear D gene. This CDR3 has 13 amino acids. From germline, CDR1 is SGHVS and CDR2 FQNEAQ. The V and J ends lost 2 bases and 2 bases respectively, with 6 bases between them. The CDR3 DNA is TGTGCCAGCAGCTTAATTCCAAACACTGAAGCTTTCTTT. Protein: CASSLIPNTEAFF.

On this clone: The junction does not match germline at one end; this may be a read error. The rearrangement uses TRBV7-9 and TRBJ1-2, with 9 nucleotides matching TRBD1. Germline values: CDR1 SEHNR, CDR2 FQNEAQ (reference sequence). The CDR3 loop spans 16 amino acids. CDR3 nucleotides: TGCGCCAGCAGCTCTGGACAGGGGACGGGATTTCGTGGCTACACCTTC. This codes for CASSSGQGTGFRGYTF.

The rearrangement uses TRBV5-6 and TRBJ1-4; TRBD1 matches 8 bases. The CDR3 is made up of 16 amino acids. The V gene's germline CDR1 is SGHDT and CDR2 YYEEEE. Trimming cost V 2 bases and J 0 bases; bases outside gene matches: 3. In DNA form, the CDR3 reads TGTGCCAGCAGCTTCCAGGGGGCCGCAACTAATGAAAAACTGTTTTTT. Its translation: CASSFQGAATNEKLFF.

V gene TRBV7-9 combines with J gene TRBJ1-4; perhaps TRBD1 as D (6 bases). Germline lookup yields CDR1 SEHNR and CDR2 FQNEAQ (reference sequence). CDR3 length equals 14 residues. V was clipped by 1 base and J by 5 bases, with 8 bases between them. The CDR3 nucleotides read TGTGCCAGCAGCTTAGGGACAGCGAATGAAAAACTGTTTTTT. Translation: CASSLGTANEKLFF. Variable domain in full (rest from reference TRBV7-9 and TRBJ1-4): DTGVSQNPRHKITKRGQNVTFRCDPISEHNRLYWYRQTLGQGPEFLTYFQNEAQLEKSRLLSDRFSAERPKGSFSTLEIQRTEQGDSAMYLCASSLGTANEKLFFGSGTQLSVL.

The chain is built from TRBV6-5 and TRBJ2-7; 8 nucleotides line up with TRBD1. The CDR3 contains 16 residues. Germline loops: CDR1 MNHEY, CDR2 SVGAGI. V shed 2 bases, J shed 3 bases, and the junction held 9 bases outside the gene matches. The CDR3 DNA reads as TGTGCCAGCAGTTACGGCACCGGGACAGGAGTCTACGAGCAGTACTTC. Protein: CASSYGTGTGVYEQYF.

This clone came up once. The rearrangement joins TRBV5-1 to TRBJ1-5, with 10 bases fitting TRBD1. CDR3 size: 15 residues. Germline V gene data show CDR1 as SGHRS and CDR2 as YFSETQ. Trimming took 4 bases from V and 2 from J; bases not matched to a gene: 3. CDR3 protein: CASSPGTGGNQPQHF. In DNA, the CDR3 is TGCGCCAGCAGCCCCGGGACAGGGGGCAATCAGCCCCAGCATTTT.

The table lists this clone with a count of one. In nucleotides, the CDR3 is TGTGCCAGCAGTCATGCAGGGAGGGAACTGTTTTTT. It is translated as CASSHAGRELFF. V gene TRBV6-1 combines with J gene TRBJ1-4; weak D call: TRBD1 (5 bases). V was pared by 5 bases and J by 12 bases, with 13 bases between. The CDR3 totals 12 residues. CDR1 and CDR2 from the germline V gene are MNHNS and SASEGT.

The J gene is TRBJ2-7, the V gene TRBV11-2; possibly TRBD1 for D (6 bases). The CDR3 has 14 amino acids. The V end lost 8 bases, the J end lost 0 bases, and 14 bases lay between the germline ends. Germline V gene lookup returns CDR1 SGHAT and CDR2 FQNNGV. The CDR3 here is CASSRQASSYEQYF. The CDR3, as DNA: TGTGCCAGCTCCCGACAGGCGAGCTCCTACGAGCAGTACTTC.

This sequence joins TRBV30 and TRBJ2-2; 9 bases agree with TRBD2. J was trimmed by 3 bases and V by 0 bases; bases with no gene match: 8. This CDR3 comprises 17 residues. Per the germline V gene, CDR1 is GTSNPN and CDR2 is SVGIG (reference sequence). The CDR3: CAWSVPAGGPYTGELFF. The CDR3, as DNA: TGTGCCTGGAGTGTACCGGCGGGAGGGCCTTACACCGGGGAGCTGTTTTTT.

V usage is TRBV14 and J usage is TRBJ2-7; 7 nucleotides align to TRBD1. Germline loops: CDR1 SGHDN, CDR2 FVKESK. The junction had 8 bases not matched to a gene; V was cut back by 1 base and J by 5 bases. The CDR3 has 15 residues. CDR3 DNA sequence: TGTGCCAGCAGCCAAGTAAGGGGGCTCGCCCACGAGCAGTACTTC. Protein sequence: CASSQVRGLAHEQYF.

The V gene is TRBV19, the J gene TRBJ2-1; 10 bases align to TRBD1. The germline V gene has CDR1 LNHDA and CDR2 SQIVND (reference sequence). V trimming: 2 bases; J trimming: 7 bases; junction bases outside the gene matches: 2. The CDR3 totals 14 residues. The CDR3 DNA reads as TGTGCCAGTAGTATATCGGACAGGGGGAATGAGCAGTTCTTC. Protein sequence: CASSISDRGNEQFF.

In DNA, the CDR3 is TGCAGCGTTCGTCCAGGGGCCTACGAGCAGTACTTC. It encodes CSVRPGAYEQYF. The chain recombines TRBV29-1 with TRBJ2-7, with D perhaps matching TRBD1 (6 bases). CDR3 length: 12 amino acids. Germline values: CDR1 SQVTM, CDR2 ANQGSEA. Trimming left V 5 bases short and J 2 bases short, with 10 bases between.